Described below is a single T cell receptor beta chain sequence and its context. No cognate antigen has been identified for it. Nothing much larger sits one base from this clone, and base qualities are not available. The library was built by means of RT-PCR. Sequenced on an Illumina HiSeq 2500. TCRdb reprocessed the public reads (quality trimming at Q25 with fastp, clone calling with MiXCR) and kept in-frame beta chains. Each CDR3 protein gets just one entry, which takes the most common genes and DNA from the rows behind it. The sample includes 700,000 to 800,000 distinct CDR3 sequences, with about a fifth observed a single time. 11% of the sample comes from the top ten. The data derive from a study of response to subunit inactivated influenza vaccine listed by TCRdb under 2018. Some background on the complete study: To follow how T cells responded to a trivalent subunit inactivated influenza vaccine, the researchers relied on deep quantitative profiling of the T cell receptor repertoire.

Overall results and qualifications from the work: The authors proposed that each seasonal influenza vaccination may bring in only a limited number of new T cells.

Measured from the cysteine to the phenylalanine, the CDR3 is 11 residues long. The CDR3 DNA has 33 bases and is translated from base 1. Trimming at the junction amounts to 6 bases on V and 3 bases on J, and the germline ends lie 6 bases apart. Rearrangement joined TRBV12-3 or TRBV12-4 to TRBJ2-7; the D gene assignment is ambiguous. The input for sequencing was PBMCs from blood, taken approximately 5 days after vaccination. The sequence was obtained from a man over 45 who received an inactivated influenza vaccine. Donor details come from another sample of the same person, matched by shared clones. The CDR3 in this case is CASRRNYEQYF. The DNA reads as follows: TGTGCCAGCAGAAGAAACTACGAGCAGTACTTC.